These T cell receptor beta chains were read from a single sample in a study of response to subunit inactivated influenza vaccine. TCRdb itself ran the RT-PCR reads through MiXCR, one entry per CDR3 protein. The data hold roughly 670,000 distinct CDR3 sequences, with around 15% observed a single time. The sequencing here drew on PBMCs from blood, taken less than 15 days before vaccination. These receptors were obtained from a man aged 50-60 years who received an inactivated influenza vaccine. Both conserved end residues are part of each CDR3. Each record gives: CDR3 protein, CDR3 DNA, J gene, CDR3 length, clone size, V gene, D gene. D genes are given only for firm matches. Clone size is stated in some rows and not others, as once, few, many or a class when expanded.

CDR3 protein: CASSRVVSTEAFF
CDR3 DNA: TGTGCCAGTTCCCGGGTGGTGAGCACTGAAGCTTTCTTT
J gene: TRBJ1-1
CDR3 length: 13
clone size: NA
V gene: TRBV27
D gene: NA

CDR3 protein: CASSPPRREGYEQYF
CDR3 DNA: TGCGCCAGCAGCCCCCCCCGGCGGGAGGGCTACGAGCAGTACTTC
J gene: TRBJ2-7
CDR3 length: 15
clone size: few
V gene: TRBV5-1
D gene: TRBD2

CDR3 protein: CASSLAAGSGGGYEQYF
CDR3 DNA: TGTGCCAGCAGCTTAGCAGCGGGGTCCGGGGGAGGGTACGAGCAGTACTTC
J gene: TRBJ2-7
CDR3 length: 17
clone size: few
V gene: TRBV7-2
D gene: TRBD2

CDR3 protein: CASSLATAAASGTGELFF
CDR3 DNA: TGTGCCAGCAGCTTAGCGACGGCGGCCGCCTCGGGCACCGGGGAGCTGTTTTTT
J gene: TRBJ2-2
CDR3 length: 18
clone size: few
V gene: TRBV7-2
D gene: NA

CDR3 protein: CASGRGNQETQYF
CDR3 DNA: TGTGCTAGTGGTAGGGGTAACCAAGAGACCCAGTACTTC
J gene: TRBJ2-5
CDR3 length: 13
clone size: NA
V gene: TRBV12-5
D gene: NA

CDR3 protein: CATSRDRGGVYGYTF
CDR3 DNA: TGTGCCACCAGCAGAGATCGGGGAGGGGTTTATGGCTACACCTTC
J gene: TRBJ1-2
CDR3 length: 15
clone size: NA
V gene: TRBV15
D gene: NA

CDR3 protein: CASSLADPPRAYEQYF
CDR3 DNA: TGTGCCAGCAGCTTAGCCGACCCCCCGAGGGCCTACGAGCAGTACTTC
J gene: TRBJ2-7
CDR3 length: 16
clone size: few
V gene: TRBV7-8
D gene: NA

CDR3 protein: CAISANHRTGELFF
CDR3 DNA: TGTGCCATCAGCGCCAACCACAGGACCGGGGAGCTGTTTTTT
J gene: TRBJ2-2
CDR3 length: 14
clone size: many
V gene: TRBV10-3
D gene: NA

CDR3 protein: CSVVDRYEQYF
CDR3 DNA: TGCAGCGTTGTGGACAGGTATGAGCAGTACTTC
J gene: TRBJ2-7
CDR3 length: 11
clone size: many
V gene: TRBV29-1
D gene: TRBD1

CDR3 protein: CASSLNGRDHNEQFF
CDR3 DNA: TGCGCCAGCAGCTTGAATGGGAGGGACCACAATGAGCAGTTCTTC
J gene: TRBJ2-1
CDR3 length: 15
clone size: NA
V gene: TRBV5-1
D gene: TRBD2

CDR3 protein: CASSYWSEAYEQYF
CDR3 DNA: TGTGCCAGCAGTTACTGGTCGGAGGCCTACGAGCAGTACTTC
J gene: TRBJ2-7
CDR3 length: 14
clone size: few
V gene: TRBV6-2/TRBV6-3
D gene: NA

CDR3 protein: CAWSVRLAFEPFF
CDR3 DNA: TGTGCCTGGAGCGTTCGGCTAGCCTTTGAACCGTTCTTC
J gene: TRBJ2-1
CDR3 length: 13
clone size: NA
V gene: TRBV30
D gene: NA

CDR3 protein: CASSLEALAGSEQYF
CDR3 DNA: TGTGCCAGCAGCTTAGAGGCCCTAGCGGGAAGCGAGCAGTACTTC
J gene: TRBJ2-7
CDR3 length: 15
clone size: few
V gene: TRBV7-2
D gene: TRBD2

CDR3 protein: CASGDGQNEKLFF
CDR3 DNA: TGTGCCAGCGGCGATGGACAGAATGAAAAACTGTTTTTT
J gene: TRBJ1-4
CDR3 length: 13
clone size: many
V gene: TRBV2
D gene: NA

CDR3 protein: CASSPSSGTTGELFF
CDR3 DNA: TGTGCCAGCTCACCAAGTTCAGGGACCACCGGGGAGCTGTTTTTT
J gene: TRBJ2-2
CDR3 length: 15
clone size: many
V gene: TRBV18
D gene: NA

CDR3 protein: CASSLGIGEQYF
CDR3 DNA: TGTGCCAGCAGCTTAGGAATTGGGGAGCAGTACTTC
J gene: TRBJ2-7
CDR3 length: 12
clone size: few
V gene: TRBV11-2
D gene: NA